This entry is about one T cell receptor (beta chain). This specimen belongs to a study of blood T cell repertoires in COVID-19. The V end was cut by 5 bases, the J end by 1 base, with 2 bases between. Germline assignment: CDR1 SEHNR and CDR2 FQNEAQ (reference sequence). The CDR3 is 11 amino acids. Libraries were prepared by immunoSEQ multiplex PCR; TCRdb keeps only in-frame clonotypes and omits some of them. The sample records some 330,000 clones, 92% being singletons. The sequence came from a woman in her thirties who had recovered from COVID-19. Material: PBMCs or T cells enriched from blood (not recorded which). The chain employs TRBV7-9 and TRBJ1-1; D is uncertain. CDR3 loop: CASSQNTEAFF. The CDR3 DNA reads as TGTGCCAGCAGCCAGAACACTGAAGCTTTCTTT.